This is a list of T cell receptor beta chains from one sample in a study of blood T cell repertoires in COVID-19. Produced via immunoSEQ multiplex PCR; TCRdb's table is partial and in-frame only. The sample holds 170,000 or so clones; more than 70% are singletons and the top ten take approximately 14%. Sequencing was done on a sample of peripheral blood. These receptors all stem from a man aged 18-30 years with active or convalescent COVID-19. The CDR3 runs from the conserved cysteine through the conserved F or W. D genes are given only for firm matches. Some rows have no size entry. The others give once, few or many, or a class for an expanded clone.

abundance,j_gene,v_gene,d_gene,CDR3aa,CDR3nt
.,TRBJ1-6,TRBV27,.,CASSFDEVDSPLHF,TGTGCCAGCAGTTTCGATGAGGTTGATTCACCCCTCCACTTT
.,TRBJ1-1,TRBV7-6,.,CASSLWPLGQMNTEAFF,TGTGCCAGCAGCTTATGGCCACTAGGACAGATGAACACTGAAGCTTTCTTT
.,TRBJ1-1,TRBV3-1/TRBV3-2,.,CASSLRGPGLNTEAFF,TGTGCCAGCAGCCTTCGAGGGCCGGGACTTAACACTGAAGCTTTCTTT
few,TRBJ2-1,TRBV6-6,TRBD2,CASRLGTSGSNEQFF,TGTGCCAGCAGACTCGGGACTAGCGGGAGCAATGAGCAGTTCTTC
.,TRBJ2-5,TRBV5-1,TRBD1,CASSTKQGTDNQETQYF,TGCGCCAGCAGCACCAAACAGGGGACAGATAACCAAGAGACCCAGTACTTC
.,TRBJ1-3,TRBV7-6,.,CASSLFSGQQYGNTIYF,TGTGCCAGCAGCTTATTTTCAGGACAGCAGTATGGAAACACCATATATTTT
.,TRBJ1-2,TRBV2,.,CASSVFGSPRGNYGYTF,TGTGCCAGCAGTGTTTTCGGCAGCCCCCGAGGGAACTATGGCTACACCTTC
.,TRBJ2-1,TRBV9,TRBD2,CASSMIAGLGYNEQFF,TGTGCCAGCAGCATGATAGCGGGGCTGGGGTACAATGAGCAGTTCTTC
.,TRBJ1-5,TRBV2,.,CASSDTGSNQPQHF,TGTGCCAGCAGTGATACAGGGAGCAATCAGCCCCAGCATTTT
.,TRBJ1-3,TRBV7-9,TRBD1,CASSVGTAGNTIYF,TGTGCCAGCAGCGTTGGGACAGCAGGAAACACCATATATTTT
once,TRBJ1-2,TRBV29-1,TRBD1,CSVEKGAVYGYTF,TGCAGCGTTGAAAAGGGGGCCGTCTATGGCTACACCTTC
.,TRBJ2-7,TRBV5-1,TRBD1,CASSYSPPGQGVHEQYF,TGCGCCAGCAGCTATTCTCCCCCGGGACAGGGGGTCCACGAGCAGTACTTC
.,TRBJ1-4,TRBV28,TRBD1,CASSSSGQGATNEKLFF,TGTGCCAGCAGTTCAAGCGGACAGGGGGCAACTAATGAAAAACTGTTTTTT
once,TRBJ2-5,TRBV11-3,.,CASSAGQRESETQYF,TGTGCCAGCAGCGCCGGACAGAGAGAGTCAGAGACCCAGTACTTC
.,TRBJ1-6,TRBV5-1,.,CASSPGSTASQSPLHF,TGCGCCAGCAGCCCCGGATCGACAGCGTCGCAATCACCCCTCCACTTT
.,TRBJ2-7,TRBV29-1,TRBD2,CSAGSSGNYEQYF,TGCAGCGCGGGGTCTAGCGGGAACTACGAGCAGTACTTC
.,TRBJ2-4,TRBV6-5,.,CASHQGGTMWIQYF,TGTGCCAGCCATCAGGGTGGAACAATGTGGATTCAGTACTTC
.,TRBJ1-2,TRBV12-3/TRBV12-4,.,CASSSLGAGYTF,TGTGCCAGCAGTTCCCTCGGTGCTGGCTACACCTTC
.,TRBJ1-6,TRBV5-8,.,CASSFLQGIALHF,TGTGCCAGCAGTTTTTTACAGGGAATAGCCCTCCACTTT
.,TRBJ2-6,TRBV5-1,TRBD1,CASSLNSGGSGANVLTF,TGCGCCAGCAGCTTGAACTCAGGGGGCTCTGGGGCCAACGTCCTGACTTTC
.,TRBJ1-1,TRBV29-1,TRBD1,CSVEDLGTANEAFF,TGCAGCGTTGAAGACCTCGGGACAGCTAATGAAGCTTTCTTT
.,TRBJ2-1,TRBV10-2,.,CASSESVRYANEQFF,TGCGCCAGCAGTGAGTCGGTCCGGTACGCTAATGAGCAGTTCTTC
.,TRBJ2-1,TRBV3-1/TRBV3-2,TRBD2,CASSPRLAGANNEQFF,TGTGCCAGCAGCCCTCGACTAGCGGGGGCGAACAATGAGCAGTTCTTC
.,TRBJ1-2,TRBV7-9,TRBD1,CASSLVRTGNYGYTF,TGTGCCAGCAGCTTAGTCCGGACAGGGAACTATGGCTACACCTTC
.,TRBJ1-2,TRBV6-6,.,CASSPGGGQNYGYTF,TGTGCCAGCAGTCCCGGAGGAGGACAGAACTATGGCTACACCTTC
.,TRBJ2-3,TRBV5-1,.,CASSLEGGGPDTQYF,TGCGCCAGCAGCTTGGAGGGCGGGGGCCCAGATACGCAGTATTTT
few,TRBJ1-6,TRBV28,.,CASSVRVPPPLHF,TGTGCCAGCAGTGTCCGGGTCCCGCCACCCCTCCACTTT
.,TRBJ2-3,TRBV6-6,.,CASSPRGGSTDTQYF,TGTGCCAGCAGCCCCCGAGGAGGTAGCACAGATACGCAGTATTTT
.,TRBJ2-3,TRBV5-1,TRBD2,CASSLADGRATDTQYF,TGCGCCAGCAGCTTGGCCGACGGGAGGGCCACAGATACGCAGTATTTT
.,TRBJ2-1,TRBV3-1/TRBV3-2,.,CASSQDRGFGEQFF,TGTGCCAGCAGCCAAGATAGAGGATTCGGTGAGCAGTTCTTC
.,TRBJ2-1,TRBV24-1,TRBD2,CATRGGPSEQFF,TGTGCCACCAGGGGAGGGCCTAGTGAGCAGTTCTTC
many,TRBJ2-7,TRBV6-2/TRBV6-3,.,CASSYKDSSYEQYF,TGTGCCAGCAGTTACAAGGACAGCTCCTACGAGCAGTACTTC
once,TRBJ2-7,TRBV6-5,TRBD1,CASSYGQGATWKQYF,TGTGCCAGCAGTTACGGCCAGGGGGCGACCTGGAAGCAGTACTTC